The rows below give T cell receptor beta chains drawn from one sample of a study of OX40 agonist ivuxolimab in advanced cancers. Sequenced by immunoSEQ multiplex PCR; TCRdb stores in-frame clones only, minus some. Among some 70,000 clones listed, around 83% were seen once. Sequences were derived from CD4+ or CD8+ T cells sorted from blood, sampled in a trial of the OX40 agonist ivuxolimab. Every receptor here comes from an adult with an advanced solid tumor such as melanoma, head and neck, liver or kidney cancer. The conserved cysteine and the conserved F or W are not part of the CDR3 here.

CDR3: ASSLVAVNTEAF; V: TRBV11-3; J: TRBJ1-1
CDR3: ASSLQASGGRDTQY; V: TRBV5-1; J: TRBJ2-3
CDR3: ASSSVGRPLLSGANVLT; V: TRBV28; J: TRBJ2-6
CDR3: ASRGTGIEGTEAF; V: TRBV6-6; J: TRBJ1-1
CDR3: ASSLSSSQPQH; V: TRBV6-1; J: TRBJ1-5
CDR3: ASSLMLAGGSHSYEQY; V: TRBV11-2; J: TRBJ2-7
CDR3: ASSLPRRGETYNEQF; V: TRBV7-8; J: TRBJ2-1
CDR3: ASSSPPTEAF; V: TRBV11-1; J: TRBJ1-1
CDR3: ASSQDRGGTEAF; V: TRBV4-2; J: TRBJ1-1
CDR3: ASSYSSRVYGYT; V: TRBV6-5; J: TRBJ1-2
CDR3: ASSPPHRAGQSNTGELF; V: TRBV18; J: TRBJ2-2
CDR3: ASKPALAGVHEQY; V: TRBV27; J: TRBJ2-7
CDR3: AAGQGRSNQPQH; V: TRBV6-5; J: TRBJ1-5
CDR3: ASSLEWRGNTIY; V: TRBV5-5; J: TRBJ1-3
CDR3: ASSPQKNNQPQH; V: TRBV18; J: TRBJ1-5
CDR3: ASSASGGNTIY; V: TRBV6-1; J: TRBJ1-3
CDR3: ASSSQGWTGSQETQY; V: TRBV18; J: TRBJ2-5
CDR3: ASSYITGGSYEQY; V: TRBV5-1; J: TRBJ2-7
CDR3: ASSFGYGYT; V: TRBV5-5; J: TRBJ1-2
CDR3: ASSRDRDETQY; V: TRBV6-6; J: TRBJ2-5
CDR3: ASRQGQGAGDTQY; V: TRBV6-5; J: TRBJ2-3
CDR3: ASSLEGGLANEKLF; V: TRBV11-2; J: TRBJ1-4
CDR3: ASSELPLNQPQH; V: TRBV5-1; J: TRBJ1-5
CDR3: ASSLEDRASRNSPLH; V: TRBV7-9; J: TRBJ1-6
CDR3: AWSTNYEQY; V: TRBV30; J: TRBJ2-7
CDR3: ASRRTAMSIQY; V: TRBV6-6; J: TRBJ2-4
CDR3: ASSQDGGGEKLF; V: TRBV4-2; J: TRBJ1-4
CDR3: ASSIEFGSRGGYT; V: TRBV19; J: TRBJ1-2
CDR3: ASSLWGQGAAF; V: TRBV5-8; J: TRBJ1-1
CDR3: ASSLGDSKQETQY; V: TRBV7-9; J: TRBJ2-5
CDR3: ASSLGEGNEQF; V: TRBV7-6; J: TRBJ2-1